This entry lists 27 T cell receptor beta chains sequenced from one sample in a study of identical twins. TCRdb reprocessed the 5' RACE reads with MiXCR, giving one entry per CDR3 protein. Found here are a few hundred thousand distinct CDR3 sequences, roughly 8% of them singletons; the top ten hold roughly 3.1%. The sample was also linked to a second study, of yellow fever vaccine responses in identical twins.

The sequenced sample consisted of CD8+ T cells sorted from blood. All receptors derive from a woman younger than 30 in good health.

This CDR3 is CASSLAGTFYEQYF. For the CDR3, the DNA is TGCGCCAGCAGCTTGGCCGGGACATTCTACGAGCAGTACTTC. The chain couples TRBV5-1 to TRBJ2-7; tentatively, D is TRBD1 (6 bases). V lost 0 bases, J lost 3 bases, and 10 bases lay in between. The CDR3 has 14 amino acids. Germline values: CDR1 SGHRS, CDR2 YFSETQ.

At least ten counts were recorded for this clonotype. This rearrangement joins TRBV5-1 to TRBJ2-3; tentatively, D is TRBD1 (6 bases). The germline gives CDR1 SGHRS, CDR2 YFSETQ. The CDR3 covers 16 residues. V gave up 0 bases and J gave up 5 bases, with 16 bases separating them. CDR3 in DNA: TGCGCCAGCAGCTTGGAGGGGGTCGCTGGAGAAGATACGCAGTATTTT. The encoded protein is CASSLEGVAGEDTQYF.

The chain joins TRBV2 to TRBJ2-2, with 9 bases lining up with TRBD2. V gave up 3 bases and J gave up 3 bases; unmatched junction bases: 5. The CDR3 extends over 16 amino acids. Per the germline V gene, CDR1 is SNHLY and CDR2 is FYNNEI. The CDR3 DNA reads TGTGCCAGCAGTGAGTGGTTAGCGGGGGACACCGGGGAGCTGTTTTTT. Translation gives CASSEWLAGDTGELFF.

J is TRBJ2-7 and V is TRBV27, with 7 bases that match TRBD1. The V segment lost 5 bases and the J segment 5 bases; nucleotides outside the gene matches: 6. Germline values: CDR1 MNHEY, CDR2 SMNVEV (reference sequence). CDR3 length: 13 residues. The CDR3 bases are TGTGCCAGCAGTGTCACAGGGGTGGACGAGCAGTACTTC. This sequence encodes CASSVTGVDEQYF.

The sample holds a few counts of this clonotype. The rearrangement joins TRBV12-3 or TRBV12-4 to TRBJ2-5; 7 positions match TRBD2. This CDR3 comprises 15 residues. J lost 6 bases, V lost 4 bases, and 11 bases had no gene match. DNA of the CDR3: TGTGCCAGCAGTTGGGGGGGGTGGCAAGAGAAGACCCAGTACTTC. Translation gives CASSWGGWQEKTQYF.

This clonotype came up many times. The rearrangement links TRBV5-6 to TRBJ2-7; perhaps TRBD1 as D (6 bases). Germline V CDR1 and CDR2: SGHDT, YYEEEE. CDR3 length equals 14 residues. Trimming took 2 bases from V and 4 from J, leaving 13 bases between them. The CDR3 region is CASSFRGLSYEQYF. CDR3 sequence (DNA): TGTGCCAGCAGCTTCAGGGGTTTAAGTTACGAGCAGTACTTC.

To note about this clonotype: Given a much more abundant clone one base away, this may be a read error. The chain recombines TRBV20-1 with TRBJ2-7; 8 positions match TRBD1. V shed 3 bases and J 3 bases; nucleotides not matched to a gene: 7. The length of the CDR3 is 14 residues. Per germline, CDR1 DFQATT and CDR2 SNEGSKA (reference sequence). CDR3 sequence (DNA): TGCAGTGCTAGGTCTAGCGACAGGGGCTACGAGCAGTACTTC. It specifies CSARSSDRGYEQYF.

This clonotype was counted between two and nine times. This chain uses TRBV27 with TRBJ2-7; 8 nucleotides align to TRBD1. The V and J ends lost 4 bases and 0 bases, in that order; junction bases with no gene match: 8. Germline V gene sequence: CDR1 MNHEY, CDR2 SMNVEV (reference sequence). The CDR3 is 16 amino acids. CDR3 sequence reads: CASSSLTGASSYEQYF. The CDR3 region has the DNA TGTGCCAGCAGTTCGCTGACAGGGGCGAGCTCCTACGAGCAGTACTTC.

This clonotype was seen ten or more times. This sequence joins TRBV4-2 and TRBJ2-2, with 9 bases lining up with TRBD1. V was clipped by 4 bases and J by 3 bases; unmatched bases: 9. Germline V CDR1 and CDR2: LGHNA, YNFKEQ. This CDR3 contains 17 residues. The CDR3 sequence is CASSRLGGQGYTGELFF. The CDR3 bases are TGTGCCAGCAGCCGTCTCGGGGGACAGGGCTACACCGGGGAGCTGTTTTTT.

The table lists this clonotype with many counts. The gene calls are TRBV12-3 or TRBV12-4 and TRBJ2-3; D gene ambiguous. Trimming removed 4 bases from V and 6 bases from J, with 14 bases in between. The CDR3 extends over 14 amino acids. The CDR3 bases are TGTGCCAGCAGTTCCGCCGGAGAAATGGATACGCAGTATTTT. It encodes CASSSAGEMDTQYF.

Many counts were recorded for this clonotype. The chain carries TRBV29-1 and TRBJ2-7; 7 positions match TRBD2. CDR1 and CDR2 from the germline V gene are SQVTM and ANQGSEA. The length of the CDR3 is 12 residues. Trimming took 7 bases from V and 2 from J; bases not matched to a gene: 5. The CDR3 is CSALGGAYEQYF. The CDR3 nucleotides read TGCAGCGCCCTTGGGGGGGCCTACGAGCAGTACTTC.

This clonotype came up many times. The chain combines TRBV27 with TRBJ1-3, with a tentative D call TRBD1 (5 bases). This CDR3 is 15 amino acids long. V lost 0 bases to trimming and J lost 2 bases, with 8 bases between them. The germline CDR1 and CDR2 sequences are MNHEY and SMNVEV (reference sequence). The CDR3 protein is CASSLSAGTGNTIYF. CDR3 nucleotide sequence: TGTGCCAGCAGTTTATCGGCAGGGACTGGAAACACCATATATTTT.

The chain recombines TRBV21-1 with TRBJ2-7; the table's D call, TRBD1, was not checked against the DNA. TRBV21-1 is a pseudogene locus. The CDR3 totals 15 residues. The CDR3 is CASSKGGDGSYEQYF. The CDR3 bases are TGTGCCAGCAGCAAAGGAGGGGACGGCTCCTACGAGCAGTACTTC.

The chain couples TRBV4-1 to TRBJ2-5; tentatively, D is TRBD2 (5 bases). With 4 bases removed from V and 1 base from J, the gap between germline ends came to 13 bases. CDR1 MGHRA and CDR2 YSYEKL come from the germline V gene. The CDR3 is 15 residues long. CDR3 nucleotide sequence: TGCGCCAGCAGCCCCCTTTCGACTATCCAAGAGACCCAGTACTTC. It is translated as CASSPLSTIQETQYF.

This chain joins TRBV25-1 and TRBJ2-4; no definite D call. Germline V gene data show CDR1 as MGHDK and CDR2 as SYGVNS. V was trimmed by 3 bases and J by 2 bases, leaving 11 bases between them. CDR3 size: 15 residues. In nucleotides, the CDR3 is TGTGCCAGCAGTGACCGAGACAAAACCAAAAACATTCAGTACTTC. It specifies CASSDRDKTKNIQYF.

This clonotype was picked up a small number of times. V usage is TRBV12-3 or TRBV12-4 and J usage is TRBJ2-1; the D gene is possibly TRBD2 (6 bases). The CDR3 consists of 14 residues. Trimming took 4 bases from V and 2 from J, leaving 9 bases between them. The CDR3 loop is CASSYGGTYNEQFF. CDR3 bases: TGTGCCAGCAGTTACGGCGGGACCTACAATGAGCAGTTCTTC.

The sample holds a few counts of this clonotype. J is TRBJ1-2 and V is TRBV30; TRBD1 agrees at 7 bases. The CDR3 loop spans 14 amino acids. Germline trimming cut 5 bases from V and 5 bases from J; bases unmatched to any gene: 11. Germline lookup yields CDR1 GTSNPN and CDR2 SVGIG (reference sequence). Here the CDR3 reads CAWSPGQADYGYTF. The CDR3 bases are TGTGCCTGGTCCCCCGGACAGGCCGATTATGGCTACACCTTC.

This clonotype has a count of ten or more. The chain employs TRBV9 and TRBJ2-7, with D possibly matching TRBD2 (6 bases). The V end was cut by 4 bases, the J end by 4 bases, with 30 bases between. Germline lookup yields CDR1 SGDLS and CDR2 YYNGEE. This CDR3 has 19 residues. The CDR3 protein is CASSPRDSQLLAISYEQYF. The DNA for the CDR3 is TGTGCCAGCAGCCCCAGGGACTCCCAGTTACTAGCAATCTCTTACGAGCAGTACTTC.

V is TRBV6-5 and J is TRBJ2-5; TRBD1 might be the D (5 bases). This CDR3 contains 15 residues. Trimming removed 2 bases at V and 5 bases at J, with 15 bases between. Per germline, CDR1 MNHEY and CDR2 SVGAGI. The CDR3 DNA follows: TGTGCCAGCAGTTACGGTGGGATATCAGGGGAGACCCAGTACTTC. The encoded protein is CASSYGGISGETQYF.

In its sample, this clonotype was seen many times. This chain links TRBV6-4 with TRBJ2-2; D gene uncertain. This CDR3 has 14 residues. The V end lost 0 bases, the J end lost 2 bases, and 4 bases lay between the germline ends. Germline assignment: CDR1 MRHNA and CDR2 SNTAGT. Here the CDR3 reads CASSDSTNTGELFF. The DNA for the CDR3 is TGTGCCAGCAGTGACTCGACAAACACCGGGGAGCTGTTTTTT.

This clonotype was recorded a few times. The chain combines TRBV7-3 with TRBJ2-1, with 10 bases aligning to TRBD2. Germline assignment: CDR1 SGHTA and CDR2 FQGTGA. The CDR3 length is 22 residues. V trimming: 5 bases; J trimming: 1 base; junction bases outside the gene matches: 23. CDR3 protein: CASSNVQLRPEGAGGSYNEQFF. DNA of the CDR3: TGTGCCAGCAGCAACGTACAACTCAGGCCGGAAGGAGCGGGAGGGTCCTACAATGAGCAGTTCTTC.

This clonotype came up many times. The CDR3 here is CASSDSNEQFF. In DNA, the CDR3 is TGTGCCAGCAGCGACAGCAATGAGCAGTTCTTC. The chain links TRBV21-1 to TRBJ2-1; the table's D call, TRBD1, was not checked against the DNA. TRBV21-1 counts as a pseudogene. This CDR3 region has 11 residues.

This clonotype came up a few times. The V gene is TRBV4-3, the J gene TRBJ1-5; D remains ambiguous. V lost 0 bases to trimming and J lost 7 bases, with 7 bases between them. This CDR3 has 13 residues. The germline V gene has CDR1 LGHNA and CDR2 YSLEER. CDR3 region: CASSQELGQPQHF. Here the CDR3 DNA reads TGCGCCAGCAGCCAAGAGCTGGGCCAGCCCCAGCATTTT.

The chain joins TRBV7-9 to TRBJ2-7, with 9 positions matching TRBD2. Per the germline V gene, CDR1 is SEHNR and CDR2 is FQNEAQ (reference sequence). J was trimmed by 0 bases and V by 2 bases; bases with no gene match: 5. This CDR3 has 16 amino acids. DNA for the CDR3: TGTGCCAGCAGCTTAAGGGCTAGCGGGAACTCCTACGAGCAGTACTTC. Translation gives CASSLRASGNSYEQYF.

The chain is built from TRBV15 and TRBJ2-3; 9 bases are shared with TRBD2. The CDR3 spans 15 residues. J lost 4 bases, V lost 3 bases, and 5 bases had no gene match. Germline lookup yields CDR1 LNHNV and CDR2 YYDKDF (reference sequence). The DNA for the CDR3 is TGTGCCACCAGCAGGACTGGCGGGGGGGCAGATACGCAGTATTTT. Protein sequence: CATSRTGGGADTQYF.

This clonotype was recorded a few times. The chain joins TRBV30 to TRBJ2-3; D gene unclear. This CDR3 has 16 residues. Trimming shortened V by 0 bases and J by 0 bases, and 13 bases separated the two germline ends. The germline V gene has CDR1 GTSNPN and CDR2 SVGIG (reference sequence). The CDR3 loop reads CAWSVLSGSSTDTQYF. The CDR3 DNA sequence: TGTGCCTGGAGTGTACTATCCGGTTCTAGCACAGATACGCAGTATTTT.

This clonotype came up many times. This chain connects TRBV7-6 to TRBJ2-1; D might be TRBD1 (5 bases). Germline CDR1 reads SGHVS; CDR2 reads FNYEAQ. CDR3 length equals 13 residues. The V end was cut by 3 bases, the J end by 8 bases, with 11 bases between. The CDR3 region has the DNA TGTGCCAGCAGCTTTCCGGACAAGCATGAGCAGTTCTTC. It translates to CASSFPDKHEQFF.